Sequencing of this TCR beta chain was carried out in a study of beta chain features in type 1 diabetes. Study details: Examined across all samples were about 99,000,000 sorted cells.

In its sample, this clone was seen a few times. V was clipped by 5 bases and J by 0 bases, with 5 bases between them. The length of the CDR3 is 13 residues. Germline V gene data show CDR1 as SQVTM and CDR2 as ANQGSEA. The sequenced template was cDNA made from the entire isolated RNA. Regulatory, naive and central memory T cell samples averaged about 3.5 million reads. Profiling relied on immunoSEQ multiplex PCR, and the TCRdb table lists in-frame clones only, not all of them. The sample shows 850,000 to 900,000 clones, about a sixth of them seen only once. Cell sorting via CD45RO/CCR7/CD25/CD127/CD95/CD27 was performed to obtain CD4+ naive, central memory, regulatory and stem cell-like memory cells.

The J gene is TRBJ2-6, the V gene TRBV29-1; D gene ambiguous. The TCR comes from a young woman in good health. Source material: naive CD4+ T cells from blood. The CDR3 loop is CSVYSSGANVLTF. CDR3 nucleotides: TGCAGCGTTTATAGCTCTGGGGCCAACGTCCTGACTTTC.